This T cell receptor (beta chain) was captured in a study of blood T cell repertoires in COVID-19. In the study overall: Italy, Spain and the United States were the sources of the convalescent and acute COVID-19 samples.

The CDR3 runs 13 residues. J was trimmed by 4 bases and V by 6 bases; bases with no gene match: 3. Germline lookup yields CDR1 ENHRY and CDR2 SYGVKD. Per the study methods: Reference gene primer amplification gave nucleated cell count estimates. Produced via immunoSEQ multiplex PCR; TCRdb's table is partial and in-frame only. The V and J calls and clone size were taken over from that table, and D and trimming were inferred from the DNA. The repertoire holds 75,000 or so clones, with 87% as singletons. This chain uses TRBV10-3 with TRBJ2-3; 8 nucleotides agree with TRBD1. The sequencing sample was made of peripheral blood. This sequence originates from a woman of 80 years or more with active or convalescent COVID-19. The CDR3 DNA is TGTGCCATCAGCGGACAGGGCCCAGATACGCAGTATTTT. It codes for CAISGQGPDTQYF.